This entry is about one TCR beta chain. Its antigen remains unknown. The CDR3 spans 15 residues. Germline V gene data show CDR1 as DFQATT and CDR2 as SNEGSKA (reference sequence). After removal of 0 bases from V and 3 bases from J, the junction contained 8 bases not matched to a gene. The data were obtained in a study of response to subunit inactivated influenza vaccine. Points from the study as a whole: With each seasonal influenza vaccination, the authors suggested, few new T cells are recruited.

MiXCR was run by TCRdb on the RT-PCR reads, yielding one entry per CDR3 protein. The sample consists of about 500,000 distinct CDR3 sequences, approximately 15% of them appearing once. The V and J genes are TRBV20-1 and TRBJ2-7; 7 nucleotides align to TRBD1. Sequencing used CD4+ T cells sorted from PBMCs, obtained roughly 24 months after vaccination. The clonotype was recovered from a man aged 50 to 75 who received an inactivated influenza vaccine. The CDR3 here is CSARDKNRGYYEQYF. DNA of the CDR3: TGCAGTGCTAGAGATAAAAACAGGGGCTACTACGAGCAGTACTTC.